One and the same sample provided the 31 T cell receptor beta chains below, sequenced in a study of tumor-infiltrating lymphocytes in primary liver carcinoma. Production of TCR beta cDNA used 400 to 650 ng total RNA together with a constant-region primer. A slightly modified ARM-PCR protocol with three nested multiplex PCR rounds produced these TCR beta libraries. A C-beta reverse primer and TRBV1-TRBV30 forward primers served in each of the first two PCR rounds, at around 10 cycles apiece. TCRdb fed the multiplex PCR reads into MiXCR, producing one record per CDR3 protein. This table holds around 35,000 distinct CDR3 sequences, 75% found once. From unsorted bulk tissue weighing roughly 17-32 mg, DNA and RNA were co-extracted. Sample: tumor-adjacent normal liver tissue. The receptors originated from a man aged 40-49 years with primary liver carcinoma and hepatitis B virus infection.

With respect to this clonotype: No conserved phenylalanine or tryptophan ends this CDR3, so it is likely a read error. The chain uses TRBV5-1 and TRBJ1-1; D is perhaps TRBD1 (6 bases). CDR1 is SGHRS, CDR2 YFSETQ, per germline. This CDR3 is built from 14 residues. The CDR3 DNA follows: TGCGCCCGCAGCTTGTCGGGGGGCTACACTGAAGCTTTCTCT. It specifies CARSLSGGYTEAFS.

For this clonotype: At one boundary the junction diverges from the germline segment, which might be a read error. The chain carries TRBV28 and TRBJ2-7; D is unresolved. Germline V gene data show CDR1 as MDHEN and CDR2 as SYDVKM. CDR3 length: 13 residues. CDR3 sequence reads: CASRPQRSYEQYF. The CDR3 nucleotides read TGCGCCAGCAGACCCCAGAGATCCTACGAGCAGTACTTC.

As to this clonotype: The junction differs from germline at one of its ends, possibly a read error. V and J are TRBV12-3 or TRBV12-4 and TRBJ1-2; no definite D call. The CDR3 runs to 13 residues. The CDR3 bases are TGTGCCAGCAATTTAACAGTGCTAGTCGGCTACACTTTC. Amino acid sequence: CASNLTVLVGYTF.

Within the sample, this clonotype is medium-sized. The rearrangement links TRBV7-9 to TRBJ2-1; 10 nucleotides line up with TRBD2. Trimming took 5 bases from V and 7 from J; bases not matched to a gene: 5. This CDR3 is built from 14 residues. The germline V gene has CDR1 SEHNR and CDR2 FQNEAQ (reference sequence). DNA of the CDR3: TGTGCCAGCAGCGGCCCACTAGCGGGGAATGAGCAGTTCTTC. It codes for CASSGPLAGNEQFF.

To note about this clonotype: Just one base apart from a much larger clone, this may be a read error. The chain has TRBV19 and TRBJ1-1, with 7 bases matching TRBD1. CDR3 length equals 12 residues. Germline V lookup: CDR1 LNHDA, CDR2 SQIVND (reference sequence). The J segment lost 4 bases and the V segment lost 10 bases, leaving 6 bases of the junction unmatched. The CDR3 nucleotides read TGTGCCAATACCCCAGGGGGCACTGAAGCTTTCTTT. Translation: CANTPGGTEAFF.

With regard to this clonotype: Relative to the germline gene, one junction end is altered; a read error may explain this. V is TRBV6-2 or TRBV6-3 and J is TRBJ2-7, with 7 bases lining up with TRBD1. The germline V gene encodes CDR1 MNHEY and CDR2 SVGEGT. This CDR3 has 14 residues. The CDR3 is CASSSFGTAYERYF. CDR3 sequence (DNA): TGTGCTAGCAGTTCGTTCGGGACAGCCTACGAGCGGTACTTC.

This clonotype was detected once. This CDR3 is missing its conserved last phenylalanine or tryptophan, likely due to a read error. The DNA is omitted, as the CDR3 cannot be located on it reliably, and the CDR3 follows TCRdb's listing. V is TRBV7-9 and J is TRBJ2-1; the D call of TRBD2 is as the table states it, not checked on the DNA. Germline lookup yields CDR1 SEHNR and CDR2 FQNEAQ (reference sequence). Termini included, the CDR3 measures 14 amino acids. This CDR3 reads CASSLSLSSHEQLS.

A word on this clonotype: A read error may produce the germline difference seen at one junction end. This sequence joins TRBV6-5 and TRBJ2-6, with D perhaps TRBD1 (5 bases). Germline V gene sequence: CDR1 MNHEY, CDR2 SVGAGI. This CDR3 region has 19 residues. The CDR3 nucleotides are TGTACCGGCAGCCAACCCTGGGCAGGGCCCTTATCTGGGGCCAACATCCTGACTTTC. This sequence encodes CTGSQPWAGPLSGANILTF.

Note on this clonotype: The conserved final phenylalanine or tryptophan is absent from the CDR3, which likely points to a read error. V usage is TRBV29-1 and J usage is TRBJ1-1; D unclear. The germline CDR1 and CDR2 sequences are SQVTM and ANQGSEA. The CDR3 has 13 amino acids. CDR3 sequence: CSAKGLLSTEAFY. The CDR3 coding sequence is TGCAGTGCAAAAGGGTTGTTGAGCACTGAAGCTTTCTAT.

The chain couples TRBV29-1 to TRBJ2-5; tentative D call: TRBD2 (5 bases). There are 12 residues in the CDR3. The V and J ends lost 6 bases and 2 bases respectively, with 10 bases between them. CDR1 and CDR2 from the germline V gene are SQVTM and ANQGSEA. The chain's CDR3 is CSVRGEQETQYF. The DNA for the CDR3 is TGCAGCGTCCGTGGGGAGCAAGAGACCCAGTACTTC.

Details on this clonotype: The conserved closing phenylalanine or tryptophan is absent in this CDR3, likely reflecting a read error. The chain is built from TRBV4-3 and TRBJ2-3; a possible D gene is TRBD2 (5 bases). The CDR3 is 15 amino acids. CDR1 is LGHNA, CDR2 YSLEER, per germline. CDR3 nucleotides: TGCGACAGTAGCCCGGGGTATGGGCTCACAGATACGCAGTATTCT. Its protein is CDSSPGYGLTDTQYS.

In this sample, this clonotype is medium-sized. V usage is TRBV6-6 and J usage is TRBJ2-1; 10 positions agree with TRBD1. There are 15 residues in the CDR3. Germline CDR1 MNHNY, CDR2 SVGAGI (reference sequence). With 5 bases clipped from V and 6 bases from J, the junction kept 7 bases outside the gene matches. The CDR3 sequence: CASSLTGTGVNEQFF. CDR3 DNA sequence: TGTGCCAGCAGTCTAACCGGGACAGGGGTCAATGAGCAGTTCTTC.

Comment on this clonotype: At one end the junction does not follow the germline gene, possibly because of a read error. The chain has TRBV24-1 and TRBJ2-3, with D tentatively TRBD2 (5 bases). CDR1 and CDR2 (germline): KGHDR, SFDVKD. This CDR3 has 16 residues. This CDR3 reads CATSDGRTGNTDMQYF. CDR3 nucleotides: TGTGCCACCAGTGATGGAAGGACTGGGAATACAGATATGCAGTATTTT.

The table lists this clonotype with a count of one. Germline and junction disagree at one end, which may indicate a read error. The rearrangement joins TRBV4-2 to TRBJ2-5; D not certain. Germline lookup yields CDR1 LGHNA and CDR2 YNFKEQ. The CDR3 loop spans 15 amino acids. The CDR3 here is CVSSQELGSVETQYF. The CDR3, as DNA: TGTGTCAGCAGCCAAGAGCTGGGATCGGTGGAGACCCAATACTTC.

A few counts support this clonotype. A much larger clone lies a single base off, so this may be a read error. This chain connects TRBV19 to TRBJ1-5; TRBD1 agrees at 8 bases. This CDR3 region has 14 residues. Germline V gene lookup returns CDR1 LNHDA and CDR2 SQIVND (reference sequence). Here the CDR3 reads CASTVQGATQLQHF. DNA of the CDR3: TGTGCCAGTACCGTCCAGGGGGCGACTCAGCTCCAGCATTTT.

Turning to this clonotype: The junction departs from the called germline gene at one end, perhaps through a read error. The chain employs TRBV29-1 and TRBJ2-3; no reliable D call. The CDR3 sequence is 12 residues long. Germline lookup yields CDR1 SQVTM and CDR2 ANQGSEA. The CDR3, as DNA: TGCAGCGGGTGGTGGTACATAGATACACAGTATTTT. This gives the protein CSGWWYIDTQYF.

About this clonotype: A junction boundary mismatches the germline segment, possibly from a read error. The rearrangement uses TRBV28 and TRBJ1-5; 8 bases agree with TRBD1. The CDR3 spans 14 residues. Germline V gives CDR1 MDHEN, CDR2 SYDVKM. CDR3 nucleotide sequence: TGTGCCAGCAGGGGGGGACAGGCCAATCATCCCCAGCATTTT. It encodes CASRGGQANHPQHF.

As concerns this clonotype: The missing conserved phenylalanine or tryptophan at the end of this CDR3 makes a read error likely. CDR3 amino acids: CASSLLGGLYNEQFS. The DNA of the CDR3 is TGTGCCAGCAGTTTACTGGGGGGCCTATACAATGAGCAGTTCTCC. This chain links TRBV12-3 or TRBV12-4 with TRBJ2-1; D possibly uses TRBD1 or TRBD2 (6 bases each). Trimming took 2 bases from V and 4 from J, leaving 12 bases between them. The CDR3 consists of 15 residues.

The chain joins TRBV11-2 to TRBJ2-2; possible D gene TRBD1, 6 bases. The germline V gene encodes CDR1 SGHAT and CDR2 FQNNGV. Trimming left V 2 bases short and J 14 bases short, with 21 bases between. The CDR3 runs to 15 residues. CDR3: CASSLRDKNTEELFF. DNA for the CDR3: TGTGCCAGCAGCTTAAGGGACAAGAACACCGAGGAACTGTTTTTT.

With respect to this clonotype: It is likely a read error, because the conserved phenylalanine at the end of the CDR3 is missing. No DNA is shown, since the ends of the CDR3 on it are uncertain; the CDR3 is the one TCRdb lists. The gene calls are TRBV12-3 or TRBV12-4 and TRBJ2-1; TRBD2 is taken as the D call from the table, unchecked against the DNA. The CDR3 spans 14 residues, counting both ends. CDR3 sequence reads: CASTTSGRYNERFS.

Details on this clonotype: The junction and the germline gene differ at one end; a read error may be behind it. The rearrangement joins TRBV29-1 to TRBJ2-2, with D perhaps matching TRBD1 or TRBD2 (5 bases each). Germline loops: CDR1 SQVTM, CDR2 ANQGSEA. The CDR3 sequence is 14 residues long. The CDR3 DNA follows: TGCAGCGTACCGAGCAGCCTGAACACCGGGGACCTGTTTTTT. Translation gives CSVPSSLNTGDLFF.

On this clonotype: Germline and junction disagree at one end, which may indicate a read error. V usage is TRBV6-6 and J usage is TRBJ2-7, with D perhaps assigned TRBD1 or TRBD2 (6 bases each). CDR3 length: 15 amino acids. Per germline, CDR1 MNHNY and CDR2 SVGAGI (reference sequence). The CDR3 DNA reads TGTGTCAGCAGTTACACCGAAGGGGGAGGAGACGAGCATTACTTC. Its protein is CVSSYTEGGGDEHYF.

For this clonotype: As the CDR3 is not closed by the conserved phenylalanine or tryptophan, this likely results from a read error. The chain couples TRBV15 to TRBJ1-1; D not certain. The CDR3 is 14 residues long. CDR1 is LNHNV, CDR2 YYDKDF, per germline (reference sequence). The CDR3, as DNA: TGTGCTACCTGCAGAGATCATGCGGGGACTGAAGCTTTCTCT. This codes for CATCRDHAGTEAFS.

By frequency in the sample, this clonotype is medium-sized. The genes are TRBV5-4 and TRBJ2-1; weak D call: TRBD1 (7 bases). The CDR3 is made up of 16 amino acids. Trimming left V 4 bases short and J 7 bases short, with 21 bases between. Germline V gives CDR1 SGHNT, CDR2 YYREEE (reference sequence). CDR3 in amino acids: CASSPGGGGYVNEQFF. CDR3 nucleotides: TGTGCCAGCAGCCCCGGCGGAGGGGGCTATGTGAATGAGCAGTTCTTC.

By frequency in the sample, this clonotype is medium-sized. The V and J genes are TRBV11-2 and TRBJ1-5; D not certain. CDR3 length: 16 residues. Germline-derived CDR1 and CDR2 are SGHAT and FQNNGV. The V end was cut by 1 base, the J end by 6 bases, with 16 bases between. CDR3 DNA sequence: TGTGCCAGCAGCTTAGGAGACACGGGTTGGGCTCAGCCCCAGCATTTT. This gives the protein CASSLGDTGWAQPQHF.

On this clonotype: The junction differs from germline at one of its ends, possibly a read error. V and J are TRBV12-3 or TRBV12-4 and TRBJ2-5; D is ambiguous. The CDR3 runs 11 residues. The CDR3 region has the DNA TGTGCCGGCAGTTCCCAAGAGACACAGTACTTC. As protein: CAGSSQETQYF.

V usage is TRBV5-8 and J usage is TRBJ2-2; D uncertain. Trimming took 3 bases from V and 6 from J, leaving 12 bases between them. The germline V gene encodes CDR1 SGHTS and CDR2 YDEGEE. This CDR3 contains 14 residues. CDR3 protein: CASSSVLNAGELFF. Written as DNA, the CDR3 is TGTGCCAGCAGCTCAGTCCTTAACGCCGGGGAGCTGTTTTTT.

This clonotype was detected only a few times. The junction shows a germline mismatch at one end, possibly a read error. The chain recombines TRBV4-1 with TRBJ2-5; D gene ambiguous. Per germline, CDR1 MGHRA and CDR2 YSYEKL. The CDR3 loop spans 13 amino acids. The CDR3 protein is CASSQDVTETQYF. The CDR3 region has the DNA TGCGCCAGCAGTCAAGACGTCACAGAGACCCAGTACTTC.

Comments on this clonotype: The junction departs from germline at one end; a sequencing error may be responsible. The V and J genes are TRBV5-1 and TRBJ2-3; D remains unclear. CDR1 SGHRS and CDR2 YFSETQ come from the germline V gene. There are 15 residues in the CDR3. CDR3 in DNA: TGCGCCAGCAGCTTGGAGAAACTCAGCACATATACGCAGTATTTT. It codes for CASSLEKLSTYTQYF.

As for this clonotype: One junction end disagrees with the germline gene, perhaps due to a read error. The rearrangement joins TRBV11-2 to TRBJ2-2, with D perhaps given as TRBD1 or TRBD2 (5 bases each). This CDR3 contains 15 residues. Germline CDR1 reads SGHAT; CDR2 reads FQNNGV. The chain's CDR3 is CASSLRGRNTGELLF. Here the CDR3 DNA reads TGTGCCAGCAGCTTAAGGGGCAGGAACACCGGGGAGCTGTTATTC.

Worth noting for this clonotype: Likely a read error: the CDR3 ends without its conserved phenylalanine or tryptophan. The chain employs TRBV11-3 and TRBJ2-1; D unresolved. The V gene lost 6 bases and the J gene lost 9 bases, with 12 bases spanning the gap. This CDR3 has 12 residues. Germline values: CDR1 SGHNT, CDR2 YENEEA. CDR3 DNA sequence: TGTGCCAGCAGTTTAAATGCCAGTGAGCAGTTCATC. It encodes CASSLNASEQFI.